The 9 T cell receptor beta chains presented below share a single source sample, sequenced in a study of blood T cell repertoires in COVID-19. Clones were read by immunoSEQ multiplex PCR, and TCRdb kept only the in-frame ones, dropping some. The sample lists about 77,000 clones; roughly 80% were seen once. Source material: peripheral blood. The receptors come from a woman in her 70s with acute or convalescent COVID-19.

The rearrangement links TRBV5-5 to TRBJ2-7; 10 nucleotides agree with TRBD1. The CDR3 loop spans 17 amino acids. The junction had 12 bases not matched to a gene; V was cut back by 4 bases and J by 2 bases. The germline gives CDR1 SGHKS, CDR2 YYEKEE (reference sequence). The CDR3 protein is CASSRQTGGVFTYEQYF. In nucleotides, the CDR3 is TGTGCCAGCAGCCGACAGACAGGGGGCGTGTTCACCTACGAGCAGTACTTC. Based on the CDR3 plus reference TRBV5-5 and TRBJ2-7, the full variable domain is DAGVTQSPTHLIKTRGQQVTLRCSPISGHKSVSWYQQVLGQGPQFIFQYYEKEERGRGNFPDRFSARQFPNYSSELNVNALLLGDSALYLCASSRQTGGVFTYEQYFGPGTRLTVT.

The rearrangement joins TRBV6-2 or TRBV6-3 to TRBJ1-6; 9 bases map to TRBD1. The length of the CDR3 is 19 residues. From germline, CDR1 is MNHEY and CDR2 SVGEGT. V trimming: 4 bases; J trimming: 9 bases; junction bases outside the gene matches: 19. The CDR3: CASSFYPGQGLPARSPLHF. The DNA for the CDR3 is TGTGCCAGCAGTTTCTACCCCGGACAGGGGCTCCCCGCCCGTTCACCCCTCCACTTT.

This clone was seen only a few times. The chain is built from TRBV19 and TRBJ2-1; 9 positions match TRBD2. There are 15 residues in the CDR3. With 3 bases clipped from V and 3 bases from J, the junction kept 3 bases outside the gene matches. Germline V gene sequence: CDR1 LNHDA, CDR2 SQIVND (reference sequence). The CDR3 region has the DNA TGTGCCAGTAGTATTGGACTAGCGAGCTACAATGAGCAGTTCTTC. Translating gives CASSIGLASYNEQFF.

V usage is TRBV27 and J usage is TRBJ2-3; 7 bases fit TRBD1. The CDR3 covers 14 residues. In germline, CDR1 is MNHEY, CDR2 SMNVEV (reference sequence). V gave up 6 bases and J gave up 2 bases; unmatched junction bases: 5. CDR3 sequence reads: CASSRTGSTDTQYF. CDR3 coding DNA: TGTGCCAGCAGCCGGACAGGATCCACAGATACGCAGTATTTT.

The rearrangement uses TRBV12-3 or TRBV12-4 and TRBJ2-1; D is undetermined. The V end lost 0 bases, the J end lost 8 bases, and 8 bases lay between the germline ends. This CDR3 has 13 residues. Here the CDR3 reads CASSLAQRHEQFF. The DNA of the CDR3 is TGTGCCAGCAGTTTAGCTCAGCGACATGAGCAGTTCTTC.

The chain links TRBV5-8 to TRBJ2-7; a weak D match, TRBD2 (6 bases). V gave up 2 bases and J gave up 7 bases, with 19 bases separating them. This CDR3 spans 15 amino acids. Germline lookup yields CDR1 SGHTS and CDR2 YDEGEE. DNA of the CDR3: TGTGCCAGCAGCTTTCCTTGGTCCGACGGAGGGGAGCAGTACTTC. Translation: CASSFPWSDGGEQYF.

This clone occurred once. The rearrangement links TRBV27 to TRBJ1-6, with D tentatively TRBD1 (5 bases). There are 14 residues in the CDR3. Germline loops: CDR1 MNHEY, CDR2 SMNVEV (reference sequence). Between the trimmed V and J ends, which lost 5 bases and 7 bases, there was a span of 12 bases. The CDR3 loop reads CASSLGAGNSPLHF. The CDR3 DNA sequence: TGTGCCAGCAGTCTTGGGGCAGGGAATTCACCCCTCCACTTT.

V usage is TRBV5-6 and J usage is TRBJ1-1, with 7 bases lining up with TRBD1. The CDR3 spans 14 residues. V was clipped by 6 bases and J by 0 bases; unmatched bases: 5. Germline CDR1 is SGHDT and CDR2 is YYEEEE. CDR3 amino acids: CASTHQGVNTEAFF. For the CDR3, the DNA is TGTGCCAGCACCCATCAGGGGGTGAACACTGAAGCTTTCTTT.

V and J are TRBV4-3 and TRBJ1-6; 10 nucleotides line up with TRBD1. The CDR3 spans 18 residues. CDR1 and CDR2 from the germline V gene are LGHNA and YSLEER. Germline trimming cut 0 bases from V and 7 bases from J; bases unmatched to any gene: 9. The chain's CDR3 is CASSQDGVTGGNNSPLHF. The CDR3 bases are TGCGCCAGCAGCCAAGACGGGGTGACAGGGGGCAACAATTCACCCCTCCACTTT.